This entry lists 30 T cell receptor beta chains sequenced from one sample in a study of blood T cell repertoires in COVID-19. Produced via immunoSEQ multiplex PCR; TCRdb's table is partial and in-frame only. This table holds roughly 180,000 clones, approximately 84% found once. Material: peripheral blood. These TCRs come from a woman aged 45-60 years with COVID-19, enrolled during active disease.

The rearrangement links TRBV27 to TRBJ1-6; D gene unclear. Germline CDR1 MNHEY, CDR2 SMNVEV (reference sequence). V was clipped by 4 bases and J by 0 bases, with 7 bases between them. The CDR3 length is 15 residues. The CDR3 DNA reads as TGTGCCAGCAGTTGGAGAGACTCCTATAATTCACCCCTCCACTTT. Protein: CASSWRDSYNSPLHF.

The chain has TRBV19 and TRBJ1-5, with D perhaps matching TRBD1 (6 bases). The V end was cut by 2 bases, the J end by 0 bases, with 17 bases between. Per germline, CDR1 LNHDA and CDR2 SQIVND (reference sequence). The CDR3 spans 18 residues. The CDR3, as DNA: TGTGCCAGTAGTATATCGACAGGCTTCCCCCTTAGCAATCAGCCCCAGCATTTT. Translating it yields CASSISTGFPLSNQPQHF.

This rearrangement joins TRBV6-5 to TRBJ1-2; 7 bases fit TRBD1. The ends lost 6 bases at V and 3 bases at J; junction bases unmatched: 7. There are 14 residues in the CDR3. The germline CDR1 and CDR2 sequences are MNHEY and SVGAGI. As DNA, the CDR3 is TGTGCCAGCAGATCCGGGACAGACTACTATGGCTACACCTTC. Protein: CASRSGTDYYGYTF.

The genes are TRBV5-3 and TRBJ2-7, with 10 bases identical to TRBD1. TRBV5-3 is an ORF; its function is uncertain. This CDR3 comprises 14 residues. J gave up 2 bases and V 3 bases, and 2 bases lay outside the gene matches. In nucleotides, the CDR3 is TGTGCCAGAAGCTCCGGGACAGGGGCCTACGAGCAGTACTTC. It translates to CARSSGTGAYEQYF.

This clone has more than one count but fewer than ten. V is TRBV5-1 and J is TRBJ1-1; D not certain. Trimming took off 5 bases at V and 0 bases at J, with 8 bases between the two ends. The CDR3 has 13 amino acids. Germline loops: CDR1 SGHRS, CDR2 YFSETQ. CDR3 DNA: TGCGCCAGCAGACTGACTCTGAACACTGAAGCTTTCTTT. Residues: CASRLTLNTEAFF. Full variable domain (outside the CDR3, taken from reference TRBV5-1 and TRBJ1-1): KAGVTQTPRYLIKTRGQQVTLSCSPISGHRSVSWYQQTPGQGLQFLFEYFSETQRNKGNFPGRFSGRQFSNSRSEMNVSTLELGDSALYLCASRLTLNTEAFFGQGTRLTVV.

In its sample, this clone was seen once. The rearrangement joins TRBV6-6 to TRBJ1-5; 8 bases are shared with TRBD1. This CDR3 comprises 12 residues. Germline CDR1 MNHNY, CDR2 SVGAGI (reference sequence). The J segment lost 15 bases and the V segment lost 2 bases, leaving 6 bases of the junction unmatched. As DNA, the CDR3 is TGTGCCAGCAGTTACGGACAGGGTTCAGCGCATTTT. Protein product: CASSYGQGSAHF.

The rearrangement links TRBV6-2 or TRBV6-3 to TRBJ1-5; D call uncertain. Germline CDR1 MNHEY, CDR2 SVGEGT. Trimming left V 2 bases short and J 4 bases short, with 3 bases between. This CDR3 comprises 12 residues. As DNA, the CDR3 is TGTGCCAGCAGTTACGAGAATCAGCCCCAGCATTTT. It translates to CASSYENQPQHF.

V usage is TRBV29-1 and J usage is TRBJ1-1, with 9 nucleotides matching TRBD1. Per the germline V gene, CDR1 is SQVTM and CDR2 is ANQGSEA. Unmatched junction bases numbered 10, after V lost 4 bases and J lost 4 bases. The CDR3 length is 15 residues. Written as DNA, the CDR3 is TGCAGCGTTGTGGGATCGGGGACAGGGAGCACTGAAGCTTTCTTT. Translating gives CSVVGSGTGSTEAFF.

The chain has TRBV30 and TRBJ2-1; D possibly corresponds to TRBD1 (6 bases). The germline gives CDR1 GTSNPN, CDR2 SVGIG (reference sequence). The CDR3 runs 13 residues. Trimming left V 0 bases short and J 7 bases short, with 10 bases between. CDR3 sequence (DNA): TGTGCCTGGAGTGTTGGGGGCCCGAATGAGCAGTTCTTC. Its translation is CAWSVGGPNEQFF. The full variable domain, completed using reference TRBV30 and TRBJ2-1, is SQTIHQWPATLVQPVGSPLSLECTVEGTSNPNLYWYRQAAGRGLQLLFYSVGIGQISSEVPQNLSASRPQDRQFILSSKKLLLSDSGFYLCAWSVGGPNEQFFGPGTRLTVL.

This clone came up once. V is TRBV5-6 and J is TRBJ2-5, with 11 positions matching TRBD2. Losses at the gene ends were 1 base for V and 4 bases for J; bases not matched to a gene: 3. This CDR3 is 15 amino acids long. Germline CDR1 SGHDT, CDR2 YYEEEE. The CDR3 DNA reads TGTGCCAGCAGCTTGATAGCGGGGGGGACAGAGACCCAGTACTTC. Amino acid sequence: CASSLIAGGTETQYF.

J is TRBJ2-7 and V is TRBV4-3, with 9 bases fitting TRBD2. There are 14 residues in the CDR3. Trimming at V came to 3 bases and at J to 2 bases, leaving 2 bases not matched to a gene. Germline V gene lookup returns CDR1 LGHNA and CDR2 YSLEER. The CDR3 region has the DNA TGCGCCAGCAGCCATTTAGCGGGGGCCTACGAGCAGTACTTC. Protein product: CASSHLAGAYEQYF.

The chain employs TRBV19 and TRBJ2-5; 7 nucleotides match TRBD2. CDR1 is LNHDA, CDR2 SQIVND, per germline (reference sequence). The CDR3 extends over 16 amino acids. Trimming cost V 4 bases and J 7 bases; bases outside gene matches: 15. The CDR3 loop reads CASSTAAGGAGRTQYF. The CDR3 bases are TGTGCCAGTAGTACCGCCGCCGGGGGAGCGGGGAGGACCCAGTACTTC.

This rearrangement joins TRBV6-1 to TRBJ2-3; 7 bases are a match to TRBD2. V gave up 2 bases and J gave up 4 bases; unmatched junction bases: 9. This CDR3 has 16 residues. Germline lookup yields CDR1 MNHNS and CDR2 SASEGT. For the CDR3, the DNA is TGTGCCAGCAGTGAAAACTGGCGGGGGTCGGCAGATACGCAGTATTTT. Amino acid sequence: CASSENWRGSADTQYF.

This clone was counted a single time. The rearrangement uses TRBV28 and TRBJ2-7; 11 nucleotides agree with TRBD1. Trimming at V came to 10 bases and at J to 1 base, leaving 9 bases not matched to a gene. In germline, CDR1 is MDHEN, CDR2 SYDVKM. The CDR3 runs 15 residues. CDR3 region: CAIPLGTGGSYEQYF. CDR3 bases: TGTGCCATCCCCCTCGGGACAGGGGGGTCCTACGAGCAGTACTTC.

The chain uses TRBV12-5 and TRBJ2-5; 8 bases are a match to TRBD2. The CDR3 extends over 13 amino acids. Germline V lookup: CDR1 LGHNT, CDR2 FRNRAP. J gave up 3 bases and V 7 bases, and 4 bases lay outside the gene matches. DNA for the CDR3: TGTGCTAGTGCCCGACTAGCGAAAGAGACCCAGTACTTC. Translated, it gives CASARLAKETQYF. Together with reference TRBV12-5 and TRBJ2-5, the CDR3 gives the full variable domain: DARVTQTPRHKVTEMGQEVTMRCQPILGHNTVFWYRQTMMQGLELLAYFRNRAPLDDSGMPKDRFSAEMPDATLATLKIQPSEPRDSAVYFCASARLAKETQYFGPGTRLLVL.

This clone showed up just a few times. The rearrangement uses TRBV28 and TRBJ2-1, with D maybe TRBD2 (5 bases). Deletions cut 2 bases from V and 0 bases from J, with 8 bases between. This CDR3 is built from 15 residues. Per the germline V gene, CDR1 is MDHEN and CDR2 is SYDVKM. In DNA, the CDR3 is TGTGCCAGCAGTTTAATAGGGAGCTCCTACAATGAGCAGTTCTTC. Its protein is CASSLIGSSYNEQFF.

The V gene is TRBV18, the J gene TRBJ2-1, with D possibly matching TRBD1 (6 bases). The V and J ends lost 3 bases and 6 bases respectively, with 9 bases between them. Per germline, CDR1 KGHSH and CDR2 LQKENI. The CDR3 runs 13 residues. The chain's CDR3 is CASSPDRINEQFF. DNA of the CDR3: TGTGCCAGCTCACCCGACAGGATCAATGAGCAGTTCTTC.

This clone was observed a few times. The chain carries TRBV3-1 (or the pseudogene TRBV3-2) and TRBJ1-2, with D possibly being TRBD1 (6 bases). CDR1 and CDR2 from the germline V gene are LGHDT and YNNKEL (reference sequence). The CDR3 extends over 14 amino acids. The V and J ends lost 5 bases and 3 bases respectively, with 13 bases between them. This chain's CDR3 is CASSDDRTDYGYTF. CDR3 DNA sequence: TGTGCCAGCAGCGACGACAGGACGGACTATGGCTACACCTTC.

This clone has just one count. CDR3 sequence (DNA): TGCGCCAGCAGCTTGGGGCGCGGGGGGGCCCTTGACATTCAGTACTTC. Translating gives CASSLGRGGALDIQYF. The chain is built from TRBV5-1 and TRBJ2-4, with 9 nucleotides matching TRBD2. The CDR3 consists of 16 residues. The trim removed 0 bases at V and 8 bases at J, leaving 9 bases unmatched. The germline CDR1 and CDR2 sequences are SGHRS and YFSETQ.

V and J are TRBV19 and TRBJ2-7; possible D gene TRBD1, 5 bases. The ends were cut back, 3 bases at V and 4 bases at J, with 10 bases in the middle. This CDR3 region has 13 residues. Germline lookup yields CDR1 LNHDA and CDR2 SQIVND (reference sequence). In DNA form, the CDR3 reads TGTGCCAGTAGTATGGCAGGGATTTACGAGCAGTACTTC. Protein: CASSMAGIYEQYF.

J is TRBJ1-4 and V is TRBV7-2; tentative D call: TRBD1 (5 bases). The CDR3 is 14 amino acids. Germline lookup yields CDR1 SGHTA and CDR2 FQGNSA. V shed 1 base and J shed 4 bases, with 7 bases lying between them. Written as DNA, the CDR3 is TGTGCCAGCAGCTTAGGCCAGGGTAATGAAAAACTGTTTTTT. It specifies CASSLGQGNEKLFF.

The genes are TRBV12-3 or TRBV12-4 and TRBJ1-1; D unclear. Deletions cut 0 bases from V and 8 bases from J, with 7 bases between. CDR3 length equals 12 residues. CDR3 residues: CASSLAHGEAFF. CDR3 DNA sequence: TGTGCCAGCAGTTTAGCGCACGGGGAAGCTTTCTTT.

This chain's CDR3 is CASSSIPGGADTQYF. In DNA form, the CDR3 reads TGCGCCAGCAGCTCCATCCCCGGGGGGGCAGATACGCAGTATTTT. This rearrangement joins TRBV5-1 to TRBJ2-3; 8 nucleotides agree with TRBD2. Trimming took 3 bases from V and 4 from J; bases not matched to a gene: 7. The CDR3 covers 15 residues. Germline V gene data show CDR1 as SGHRS and CDR2 as YFSETQ. The full variable domain, with the rest looked up from reference TRBV5-1 and TRBJ2-3, is KAGVTQTPRYLIKTRGQQVTLSCSPISGHRSVSWYQQTPGQGLQFLFEYFSETQRNKGNFPGRFSGRQFSNSRSEMNVSTLELGDSALYLCASSSIPGGADTQYFGPGTRLTVL.

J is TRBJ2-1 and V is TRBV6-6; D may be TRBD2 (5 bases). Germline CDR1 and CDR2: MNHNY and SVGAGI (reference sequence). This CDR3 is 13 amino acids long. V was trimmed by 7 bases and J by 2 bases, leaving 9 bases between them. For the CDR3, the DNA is TGTGCCAGCACCGGGGTTGCCTACAATGAGCAGTTCTTC. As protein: CASTGVAYNEQFF.

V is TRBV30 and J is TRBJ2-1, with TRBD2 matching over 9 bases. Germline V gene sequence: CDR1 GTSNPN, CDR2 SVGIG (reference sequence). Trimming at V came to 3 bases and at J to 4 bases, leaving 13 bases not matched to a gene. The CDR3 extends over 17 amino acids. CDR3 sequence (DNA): TGTGCCTGGAGGACTAGCGGAGGACCTCAGGCTTACAATGAGCAGTTCTTC. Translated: CAWRTSGGPQAYNEQFF.

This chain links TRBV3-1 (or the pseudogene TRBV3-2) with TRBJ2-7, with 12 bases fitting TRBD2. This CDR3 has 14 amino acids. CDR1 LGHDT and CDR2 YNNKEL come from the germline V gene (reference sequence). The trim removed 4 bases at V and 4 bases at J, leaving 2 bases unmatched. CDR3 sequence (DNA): TGTGCCAGCAGCCTTGGACTAGCGGGGTACGAGCAGTACTTC. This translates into CASSLGLAGYEQYF.

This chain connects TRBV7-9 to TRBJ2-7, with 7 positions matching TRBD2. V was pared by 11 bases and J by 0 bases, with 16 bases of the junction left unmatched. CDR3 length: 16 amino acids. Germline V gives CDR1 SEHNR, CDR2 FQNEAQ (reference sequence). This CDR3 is CAGQGGLAESSYEQYF. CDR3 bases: TGTGCCGGGCAGGGCGGTCTAGCGGAGAGCTCCTACGAGCAGTACTTC.

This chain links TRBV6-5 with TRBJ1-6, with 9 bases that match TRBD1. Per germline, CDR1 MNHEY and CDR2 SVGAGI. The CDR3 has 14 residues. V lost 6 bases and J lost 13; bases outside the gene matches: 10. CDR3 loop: CASSEGQGLWPLHF. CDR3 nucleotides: TGTGCCAGCAGCGAGGGACAGGGTCTGTGGCCCCTCCACTTT.

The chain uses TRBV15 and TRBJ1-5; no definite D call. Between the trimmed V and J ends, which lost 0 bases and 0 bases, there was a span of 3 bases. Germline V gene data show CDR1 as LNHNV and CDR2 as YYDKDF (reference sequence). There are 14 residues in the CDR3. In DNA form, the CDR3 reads TGTGCCACCAGCAGAGACAGTAGCAATCAGCCCCAGCATTTT. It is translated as CATSRDSSNQPQHF.

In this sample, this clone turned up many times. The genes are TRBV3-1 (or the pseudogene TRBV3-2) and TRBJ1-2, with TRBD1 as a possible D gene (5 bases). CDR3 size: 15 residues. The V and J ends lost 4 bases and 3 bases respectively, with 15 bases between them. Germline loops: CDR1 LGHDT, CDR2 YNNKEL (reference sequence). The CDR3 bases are TGTGCCAGCAGCCTTCGGGGGGGATCAGACTATGGCTACACCTTC. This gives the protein CASSLRGGSDYGYTF.